These 9 T cell receptor beta chains were all obtained from the same sample, sequenced in a study of T cells in Graves' hyperthyroidism and ophthalmopathy. Amplified TCR beta CDR3 regions came from RNA transcripts. A first-round RT-PCR of the TCR CDR3 used the HTBI primer set. One entry per CDR3 protein results from TCRdb running MiXCR on the multiplex PCR reads. Altogether fewer than 250,000 distinct CDR3 sequences are present, 15% to 20% being singletons, with the ten largest covering 25% to 30%. The sample was blood. These receptors all stem from a woman between 18 and 30 years old with Graves' ophthalmopathy.

V usage is TRBV9 and J usage is TRBJ2-3, with TRBD2 matching over 8 bases. CDR1 is SGDLS and CDR2 is YYNGEE in the germline V gene. V was pared by 8 bases and J by 0 bases, with 8 bases of the junction left unmatched. This CDR3 contains 15 residues. The CDR3 region is CASGGRGASTDTQYF. The CDR3 nucleotides read TGTGCCAGTGGGGGGCGGGGGGCTAGCACAGATACGCAGTATTTT. Drawing the rest from reference TRBV9 and TRBJ2-3, the complete variable domain is DSGVTQTPKHLITATGQRVTLRCSPRSGDLSVYWYQQSLDQGLQFLIQYYNGEERAKGNILERFSAQQFPDLHSELNLSSLELGDSALYFCASGGRGASTDTQYFGPGTRLTVL.

This clonotype was recorded at least ten times. This sequence joins TRBV27 and TRBJ2-1; 10 bases line up with TRBD2. After removal of 1 base from V and 0 bases from J, the junction contained 12 bases not matched to a gene. The CDR3 sequence is 20 residues long. Germline V lookup: CDR1 MNHEY, CDR2 SMNVEV (reference sequence). The CDR3 DNA reads TGTGCCAGCAGTTTATTGAACGTCATCTCTAGCGGGAGCTCCTACAATGAGCAGTTCTTC. This encodes CASSLLNVISSGSSYNEQFF.

This clonotype has at least ten counts. The chain combines TRBV6-1 with TRBJ1-2; D not certain. The CDR3 consists of 15 residues. CDR1 is MNHNS and CDR2 is SASEGT in the germline V gene. Deletions cut 5 bases from V and 2 bases from J, with 15 bases between. DNA of the CDR3: TGTGCCAGCAGTTCCGGAATAGACGGAAACTATGGCTACACCTTC. Its protein is CASSSGIDGNYGYTF.

This clonotype has at least ten counts. The chain uses TRBV3-1 and TRBJ1-2, with 7 bases lining up with TRBD1. The CDR3 length is 15 residues. Trimming took 0 bases from V and 7 from J; bases not matched to a gene: 8. Germline CDR1 reads LGHDT; CDR2 reads YNNKEL (reference sequence). The CDR3 reads CASSQDWQGVIGYTF. DNA of the CDR3: TGTGCCAGCAGCCAAGATTGGCAGGGGGTTATTGGCTACACCTTC.

Worth noting for this clonotype: This may arise from a read error, as a much more abundant clone is one base away. The chain is built from TRBV19 and TRBJ2-3; D is unclear. Germline CDR1 LNHDA, CDR2 SQIVND (reference sequence). V dropped 9 bases and J dropped 0 bases, with 7 bases sitting between them. This CDR3 has 12 residues. The CDR3 here is CASQDSTDTQYF. Here the CDR3 DNA reads TGTGCCAGCCAGGACAGCACAGATACGCAGTATTTT.

In this sample, this clonotype turned up many times. The gene calls are TRBV6-1 and TRBJ2-5, with a possible D match to TRBD2 (7 bases). Germline V gene lookup returns CDR1 MNHNS and CDR2 SASEGT. V was clipped by 5 bases and J by 5 bases, with 15 bases between them. The CDR3 loop spans 14 amino acids. In nucleotides, the CDR3 is TGTGCCAGCAGTTTGCCGGGGGGCGGTGAGACCCAGTACTTC. Translating gives CASSLPGGGETQYF.

This clonotype was recorded many times. The V and J genes are TRBV20-1 and TRBJ2-7; 7 bases are shared with TRBD2. Per germline, CDR1 DFQATT and CDR2 SNEGSKA (reference sequence). The CDR3 has 16 amino acids. V lost 0 bases to trimming and J lost 2 bases; unmatched junction nucleotides: 10. Here the CDR3 reads CSARDYKGRGAYEQYF. The CDR3 DNA reads as TGCAGTGCTAGAGATTATAAGGGGAGGGGAGCCTACGAGCAGTACTTC.

The chain is built from TRBV2 and TRBJ2-6; D not certain. The germline V gene encodes CDR1 SNHLY and CDR2 FYNNEI. The V end lost 4 bases, the J end lost 4 bases, and 8 bases lay between the germline ends. The CDR3 totals 14 residues. The CDR3: CASSGDSGANVLTF. CDR3 bases: TGTGCCAGCAGTGGAGATTCCGGGGCCAACGTCCTGACTTTC.

The sample holds many counts of this clonotype. V and J are TRBV2 and TRBJ2-3, with 11 bases that match TRBD1. This CDR3 region has 18 residues. Looked up from germline, CDR1 is SNHLY and CDR2 is FYNNEI. Trimming took 0 bases from V and 5 from J; bases not matched to a gene: 10. The CDR3 DNA reads as TGTGCCAGCAGTGAAGCGATATACTGGGGGACAGGGGGAGATACGCAGTATTTT. Translating it yields CASSEAIYWGTGGDTQYF.